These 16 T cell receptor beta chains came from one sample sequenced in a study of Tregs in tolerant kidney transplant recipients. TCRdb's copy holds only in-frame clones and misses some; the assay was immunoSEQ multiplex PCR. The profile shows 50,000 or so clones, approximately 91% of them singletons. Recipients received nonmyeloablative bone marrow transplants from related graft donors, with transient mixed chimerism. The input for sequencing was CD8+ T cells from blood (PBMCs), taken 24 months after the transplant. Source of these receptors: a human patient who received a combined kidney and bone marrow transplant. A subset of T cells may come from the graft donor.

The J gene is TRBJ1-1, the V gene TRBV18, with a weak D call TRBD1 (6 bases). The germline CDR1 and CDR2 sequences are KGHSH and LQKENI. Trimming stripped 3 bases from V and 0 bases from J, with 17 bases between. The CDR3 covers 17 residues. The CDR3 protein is CASSPVSGTFMNTEAFF. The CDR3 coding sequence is TGTGCCAGCTCACCCGTCTCCGGGACATTTATGAACACTGAAGCTTTCTTT.

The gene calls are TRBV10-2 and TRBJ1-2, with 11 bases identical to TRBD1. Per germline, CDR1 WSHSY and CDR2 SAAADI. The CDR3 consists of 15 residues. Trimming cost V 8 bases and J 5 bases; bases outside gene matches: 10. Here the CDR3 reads CASGAGTGGPYGYTF. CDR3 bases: TGCGCCAGCGGGGCCGGGACAGGGGGTCCGTATGGCTACACCTTC.

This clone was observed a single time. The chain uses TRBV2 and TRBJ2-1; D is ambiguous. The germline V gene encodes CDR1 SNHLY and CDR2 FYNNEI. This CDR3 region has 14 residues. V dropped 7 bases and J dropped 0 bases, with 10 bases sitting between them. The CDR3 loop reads CASTERSSYNEQFF. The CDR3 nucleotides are TGTGCCAGCACCGAGAGGAGCTCCTACAATGAGCAGTTCTTC.

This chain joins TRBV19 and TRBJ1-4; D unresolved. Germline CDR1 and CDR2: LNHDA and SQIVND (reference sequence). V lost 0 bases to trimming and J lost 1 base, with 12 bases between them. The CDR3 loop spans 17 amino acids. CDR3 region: CASSIDRQVGTNEKLFF. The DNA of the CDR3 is TGTGCCAGTAGTATAGATCGCCAGGTAGGAACTAATGAAAAACTGTTTTTT.

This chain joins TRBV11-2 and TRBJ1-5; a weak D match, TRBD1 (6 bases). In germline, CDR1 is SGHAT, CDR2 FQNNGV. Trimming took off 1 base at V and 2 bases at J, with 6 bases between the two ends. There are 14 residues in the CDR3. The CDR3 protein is CASSLGQGNQPQHF. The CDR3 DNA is TGTGCCAGCAGCTTAGGACAGGGCAATCAGCCCCAGCATTTT.

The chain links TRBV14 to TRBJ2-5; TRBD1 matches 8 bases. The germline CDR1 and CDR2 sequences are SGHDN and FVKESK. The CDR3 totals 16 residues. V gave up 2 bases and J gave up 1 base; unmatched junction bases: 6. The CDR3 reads CASSQQDREVQETQYF. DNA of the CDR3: TGTGCCAGCAGCCAACAGGACAGGGAAGTCCAAGAGACCCAGTACTTC.

CDR3 in DNA: TGTGCCAGCAGTTTAACGAGACAAAGCTCCTACAATGAGCAGTTCTTC. The encoded protein is CASSLTRQSSYNEQFF. V is TRBV27 and J is TRBJ2-1, with D unclear. V lost 2 bases to trimming and J lost 0 bases, with 11 bases between them. Germline values: CDR1 MNHEY, CDR2 SMNVEV (reference sequence). The CDR3 is 16 residues long.

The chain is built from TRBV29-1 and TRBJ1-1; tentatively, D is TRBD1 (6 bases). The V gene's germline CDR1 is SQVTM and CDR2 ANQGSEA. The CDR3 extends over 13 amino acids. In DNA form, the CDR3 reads TGCAGTACTTGGGGGGGCCTGAACACTGAAGCTTTCTTT. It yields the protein CSTWGGLNTEAFF.

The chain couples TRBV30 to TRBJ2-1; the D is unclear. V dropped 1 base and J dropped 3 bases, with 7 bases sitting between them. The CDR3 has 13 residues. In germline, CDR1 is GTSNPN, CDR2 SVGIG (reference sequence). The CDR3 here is CAWSGGHYNEQFF. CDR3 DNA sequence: TGTGCCTGGAGTGGAGGCCACTACAATGAGCAGTTCTTC. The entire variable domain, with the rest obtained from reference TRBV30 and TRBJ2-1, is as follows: SQTIHQWPATLVQPVGSPLSLECTVEGTSNPNLYWYRQAAGRGLQLLFYSVGIGQISSEVPQNLSASRPQDRQFILSSKKLLLSDSGFYLCAWSGGHYNEQFFGPGTRLTVL.

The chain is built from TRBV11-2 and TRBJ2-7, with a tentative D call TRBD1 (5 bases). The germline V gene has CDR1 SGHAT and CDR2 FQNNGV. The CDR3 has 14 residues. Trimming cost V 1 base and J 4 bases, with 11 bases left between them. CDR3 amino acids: CASSLGQGRYEQYF. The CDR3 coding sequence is TGTGCCAGCAGCTTAGGGCAGGGTCGGTACGAGCAGTACTTC. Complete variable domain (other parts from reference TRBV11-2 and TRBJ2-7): EAGVAQSPRYKIIEKRQSVAFWCNPISGHATLYWYQQILGQGPKLLIQFQNNGVVDDSQLPKDRFSAERLKGVDSTLKIQPAKLEDSAVYLCASSLGQGRYEQYFGPGTRLTVT.

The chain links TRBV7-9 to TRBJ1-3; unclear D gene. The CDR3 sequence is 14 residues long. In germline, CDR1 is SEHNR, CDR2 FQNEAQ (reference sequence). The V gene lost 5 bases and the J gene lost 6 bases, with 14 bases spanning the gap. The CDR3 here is CASSPPSSTNTIYF. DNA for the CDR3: TGTGCCAGCAGCCCCCCGAGTAGCACAAACACCATATATTTT.

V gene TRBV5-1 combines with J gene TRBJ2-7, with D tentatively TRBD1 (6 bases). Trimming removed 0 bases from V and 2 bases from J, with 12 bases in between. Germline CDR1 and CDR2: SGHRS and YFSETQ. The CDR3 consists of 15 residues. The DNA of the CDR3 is TGCGCCAGCAGCTTGGACAGGGTGACCACCTACGAGCAGTACTTC. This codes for CASSLDRVTTYEQYF.

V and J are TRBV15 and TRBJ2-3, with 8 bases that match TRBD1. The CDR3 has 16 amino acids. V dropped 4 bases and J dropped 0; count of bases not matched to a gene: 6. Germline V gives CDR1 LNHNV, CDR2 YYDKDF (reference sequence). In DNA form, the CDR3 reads TGTGCCACCAGCATCTTCCGGGACAGGAGCACAGATACGCAGTATTTT. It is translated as CATSIFRDRSTDTQYF.

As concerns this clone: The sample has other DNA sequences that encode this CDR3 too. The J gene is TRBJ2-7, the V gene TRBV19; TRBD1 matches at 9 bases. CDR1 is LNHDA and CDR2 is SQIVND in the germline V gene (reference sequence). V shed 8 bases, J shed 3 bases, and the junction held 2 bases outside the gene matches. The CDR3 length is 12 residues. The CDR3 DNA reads TGTGCCAGTGGACAGGGGAGCTACGAGCAGTACTTC. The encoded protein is CASGQGSYEQYF.

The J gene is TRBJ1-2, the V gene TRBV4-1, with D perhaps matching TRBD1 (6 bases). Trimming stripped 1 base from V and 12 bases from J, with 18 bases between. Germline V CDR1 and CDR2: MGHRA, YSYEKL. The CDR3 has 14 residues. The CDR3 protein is CASSQGSAPGADTF. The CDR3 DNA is TGCGCCAGCAGCCAAGGCTCCGCCCCAGGGGCTGACACCTTC.

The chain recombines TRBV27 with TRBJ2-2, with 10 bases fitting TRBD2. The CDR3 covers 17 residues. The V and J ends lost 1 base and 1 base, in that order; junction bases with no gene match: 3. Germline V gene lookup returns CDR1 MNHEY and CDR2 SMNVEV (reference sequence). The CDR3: CASSLLPSGGNTGELFF. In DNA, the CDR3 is TGTGCCAGCAGTTTATTGCCTAGCGGGGGGAACACCGGGGAGCTGTTTTTT.